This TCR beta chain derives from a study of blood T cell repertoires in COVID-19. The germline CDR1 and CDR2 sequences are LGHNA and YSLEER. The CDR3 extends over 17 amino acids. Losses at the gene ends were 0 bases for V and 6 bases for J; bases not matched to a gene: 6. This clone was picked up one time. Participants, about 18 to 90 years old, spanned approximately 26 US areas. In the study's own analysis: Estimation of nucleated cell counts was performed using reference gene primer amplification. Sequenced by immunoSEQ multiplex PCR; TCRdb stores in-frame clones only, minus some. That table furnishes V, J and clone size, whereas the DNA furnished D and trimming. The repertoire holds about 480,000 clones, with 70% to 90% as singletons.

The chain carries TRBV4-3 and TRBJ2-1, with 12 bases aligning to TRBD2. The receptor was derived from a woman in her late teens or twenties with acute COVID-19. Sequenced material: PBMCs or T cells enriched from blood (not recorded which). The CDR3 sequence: CASSQETSGSFSNEQFF. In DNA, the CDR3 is TGCGCCAGCAGCCAAGAGACTAGCGGGAGTTTCTCCAATGAGCAGTTCTTC.